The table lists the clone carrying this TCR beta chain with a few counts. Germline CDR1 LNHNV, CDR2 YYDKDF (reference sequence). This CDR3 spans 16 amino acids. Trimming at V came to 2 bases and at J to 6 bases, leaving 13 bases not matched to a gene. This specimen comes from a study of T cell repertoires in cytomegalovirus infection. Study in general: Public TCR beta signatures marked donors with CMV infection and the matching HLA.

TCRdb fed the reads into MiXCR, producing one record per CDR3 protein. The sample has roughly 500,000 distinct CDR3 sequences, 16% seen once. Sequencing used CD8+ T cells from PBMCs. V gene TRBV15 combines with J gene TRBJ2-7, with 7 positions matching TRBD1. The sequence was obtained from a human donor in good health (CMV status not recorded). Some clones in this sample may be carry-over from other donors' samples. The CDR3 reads CATSRTEGAPFCEQYF. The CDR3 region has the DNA TGTGCCACCAGCAGAACTGAGGGGGCCCCTTTTTGCGAGCAGTACTTC.